This section outlines one T cell receptor beta chain sequence together with its context. The data were produced by immunoSEQ multiplex PCR, yet TCRdb's version contains in-frame clones alone and is incomplete. The sample shows about 98,000 clones, about nine tenths of them seen only once. The data were obtained in a study of OX40 agonist ivuxolimab in advanced cancers. Germline lookup yields CDR1 SNHLY and CDR2 FYNNEI. Trimming left V 5 bases short and J 0 bases short, with 11 bases between. The CDR3 extends over 15 amino acids. The V and J genes are TRBV2 and TRBJ2-1; D unclear. This clonotype was sampled from an adult with an advanced solid tumor such as melanoma, head and neck, liver or kidney cancer. Source: CD4+ or CD8+ T cells sorted from blood, taken in a trial of the OX40 agonist ivuxolimab. As DNA, the CDR3 is TGTGCCAGCAGTCCTCGTCTGGGCTCCTACAATGAGCAGTTCTTC. This sequence encodes CASSPRLGSYNEQFF.